This is a list of T cell receptor beta chains from one sample in a study of blood T cell repertoires in COVID-19. Method: immunoSEQ multiplex PCR; TCRdb's copy keeps in-frame clones and lacks some. The sample has over 90,000 clones, around 90% seen once; the top ten hold 4% to 5.5%. The sample consisted of peripheral blood. Receptors were obtained from a woman in her 50s with COVID-19, enrolled during active disease. Each CDR3 is given with its conserved first and last residue. The D gene is left open where the match is weak. The listing skips clone size in some rows; elsewhere it reads once, few, many or a size class.

size	D	V	J	CDR3	DNA
once	TRBD1	TRBV7-9	TRBJ1-4	CASSPRTGPAGATNEKLFF	TGTGCCAGCAGCCCCCGGACAGGGCCAGCTGGGGCAACTAATGAAAAACTGTTTTTT
.	.	TRBV2	TRBJ1-5	CASSTGLEQPQHF	TGTGCCAGCAGTACGGGTCTAGAGCAGCCCCAGCATTTT
.	.	TRBV6-5	TRBJ2-7	CASSYSGQSVTEQYF	TGTGCCAGCAGTTACTCAGGACAGTCAGTCACCGAGCAGTACTTC
.	TRBD1	TRBV19	TRBJ1-4	CASLRQGANEKLFF	TGTGCCAGTTTGCGACAGGGGGCGAATGAAAAACTGTTTTTT
.	.	TRBV27	TRBJ1-2	CASSPYTGSGYTF	TGTGCCAGCAGTCCTTACACAGGGTCGGGCTACACCTTC
.	.	TRBV7-9	TRBJ1-2	CASTKDGANYGYTF	TGTGCCAGCACCAAAGACGGAGCGAACTATGGCTACACCTTC
.	TRBD1	TRBV5-5	TRBJ1-2	CASSLDRGNYGYTF	TGTGCCAGCAGCTTGGACAGGGGAAACTATGGCTACACCTTC
.	.	TRBV10-3	TRBJ1-1	CAISERGTVNTEAFF	TGTGCCATCAGTGAGCGGGGGACGGTGAACACTGAAGCTTTCTTT
.	TRBD2	TRBV19	TRBJ2-1	CASSIPRLAGGDNEQFF	TGTGCCAGTAGTATTCCCCGACTAGCGGGGGGGGACAATGAGCAGTTCTTC
.	.	TRBV4-3	TRBJ2-5	CASSQGTGLLETQYF	TGCGCCAGCAGCCAAGGAACAGGGCTTTTGGAGACCCAGTACTTC
.	TRBD2	TRBV10-3	TRBJ2-3	CAIRSSGETDTQYF	TGTGCCATCAGGAGTAGCGGGGAAACAGATACGCAGTATTTT
few	.	TRBV3-1/TRBV3-2	TRBJ1-2	CASSQPQAGYGYTF	TGTGCCAGCAGCCAACCTCAAGCTGGCTATGGCTACACCTTC
.	.	TRBV6-5	TRBJ1-4	CASGGVGEKLFF	TGTGCCAGTGGGGGGGTGGGTGAAAAACTGTTTTTT
.	.	TRBV25-1	TRBJ2-7	CASSTGDFEQYF	TGTGCCAGCAGTACCGGAGACTTCGAGCAGTACTTC
.	TRBD1	TRBV15	TRBJ1-5	CATKTGDSNQPQHF	TGTGCCACCAAGACAGGGGATAGCAATCAGCCCCAGCATTTT
.	.	TRBV6-1	TRBJ1-1	CASSEYGRNTEAFF	TGTGCCAGCAGTGAATACGGGAGGAACACTGAAGCTTTCTTT
.	.	TRBV12-3/TRBV12-4	TRBJ1-2	CASSSQGYGYTF	TGTGCCAGCAGTTCCCAGGGCTATGGCTACACCTTC
.	.	TRBV5-6	TRBJ1-1	CASSLVGRVNTEAFF	TGTGCCAGCAGCTTGGTAGGCAGGGTAAACACTGAAGCTTTCTTT
.	.	TRBV10-1	TRBJ1-2	CASSRGLNPQDGYTF	TGCGCCAGCAGTCGTGGTTTAAACCCTCAGGATGGCTACACCTTC
.	.	TRBV30	TRBJ2-2	CAWRQGGIGTGELFF	TGTGCCTGGAGGCAGGGGGGAATCGGCACCGGGGAGCTGTTTTTT
.	.	TRBV5-1	TRBJ1-2	CASSLDRADGYTF	TGCGCCAGCAGCTTGGACAGGGCGGATGGCTACACCTTC
.	.	TRBV19	TRBJ1-2	CASTQRGLGYTF	TGTGCCAGTACCCAAAGGGGACTCGGCTACACCTTC
.	.	TRBV7-3	TRBJ1-1	CASSPQEGTEAFF	TGTGCCAGCAGCCCTCAGGAGGGGACTGAAGCTTTCTTT
.	.	TRBV7-3	TRBJ2-5	CASSLEVAGRETQYF	TGTGCCAGCAGCTTAGAAGTGGCGGGTCGAGAGACCCAGTACTTC
.	.	TRBV5-1	TRBJ2-5	CASSLLPRGRNEETQYF	TGCGCCAGCAGCTTGCTTCCGCGGGGGCGAAATGAAGAGACCCAGTACTTC
.	TRBD1	TRBV7-9	TRBJ2-5	CASSPGIQGALETQYF	TGTGCCAGCAGCCCTGGGATACAGGGGGCATTGGAGACCCAGTACTTC
.	TRBD1	TRBV2	TRBJ1-1	CASSERGTALEAFF	TGTGCCAGCAGCGAACGAGGGACAGCCCTTGAAGCTTTCTTT
.	.	TRBV28	TRBJ1-2	CASTITAGANYGYTF	TGTGCCAGCACCATCACGGCCGGGGCTAACTATGGCTACACCTTC
.	TRBD1	TRBV2	TRBJ1-2	CASSPGGMGYGYTF	TGTGCCAGCAGTCCAGGGGGCATGGGCTATGGCTACACCTTC
.	.	TRBV7-9	TRBJ2-3	CASSLVGGQKDTQYF	TGTGCCAGCAGCTTAGTGGGGGGGCAAAAAGATACGCAGTATTTT
.	TRBD2	TRBV7-2	TRBJ2-6	CASSRTSGGGANVLTF	TGTGCCAGCAGCCGGACTAGCGGGGGCGGGGCCAACGTCCTGACTTTC
.	TRBD1	TRBV4-1	TRBJ2-2	CASSQGQGPFGELFF	TGCGCCAGCAGCCAGGGACAGGGACCGTTCGGGGAGCTGTTTTTT
.	.	TRBV5-8	TRBJ2-7	CASNKGHSYEQYF	TGTGCCAGCAATAAGGGGCACTCCTACGAGCAGTACTTC
.	TRBD2	TRBV5-6	TRBJ2-5	CASSLGLAAQETQYF	TGTGCCAGCAGCTTGGGACTAGCGGCCCAAGAGACCCAGTACTTC
.	.	TRBV28	TRBJ1-2	CASGGGVYYGYTF	TGTGCCAGTGGGGGAGGGGTCTACTATGGCTACACCTTC
.	.	TRBV9	TRBJ1-2	CASSVDPGGYGYTF	TGTGCCAGCAGCGTAGATCCGGGGGGTTATGGCTACACCTTC
few	.	TRBV29-1	TRBJ2-7	CSVEEVGFTYEQYF	TGCAGCGTTGAAGAGGTCGGTTTTACCTACGAGCAGTACTTC
.	TRBD1	TRBV3-1/TRBV3-2	TRBJ2-1	CASSQADRSSYNEQFF	TGTGCCAGCAGCCAAGCGGACAGGAGCTCCTACAATGAGCAGTTCTTC
.	.	TRBV2	TRBJ2-7	CASSEGTTGFEQYF	TGTGCCAGCAGCGAGGGGACAACTGGTTTCGAGCAGTACTTC
.	.	TRBV3-1/TRBV3-2	TRBJ1-1	CASSQGLPNTEAFF	TGTGCCAGCAGCCAAGGACTGCCGAACACTGAAGCTTTCTTT